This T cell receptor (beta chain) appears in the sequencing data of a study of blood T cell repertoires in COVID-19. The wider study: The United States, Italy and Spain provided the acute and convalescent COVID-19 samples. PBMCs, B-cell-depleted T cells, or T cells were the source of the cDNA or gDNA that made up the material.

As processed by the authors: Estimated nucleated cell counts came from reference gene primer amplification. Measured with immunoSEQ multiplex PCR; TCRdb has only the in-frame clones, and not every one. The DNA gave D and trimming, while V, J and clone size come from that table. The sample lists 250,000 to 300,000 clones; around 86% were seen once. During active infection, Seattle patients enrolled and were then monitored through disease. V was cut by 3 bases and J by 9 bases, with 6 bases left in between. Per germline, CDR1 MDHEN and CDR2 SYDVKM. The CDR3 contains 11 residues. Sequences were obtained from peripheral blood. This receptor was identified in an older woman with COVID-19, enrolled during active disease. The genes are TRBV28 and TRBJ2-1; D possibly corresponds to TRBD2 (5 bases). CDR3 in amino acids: CASSFRGEQFF. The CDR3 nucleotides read TGTGCCAGCAGTTTTCGGGGTGAGCAGTTCTTC. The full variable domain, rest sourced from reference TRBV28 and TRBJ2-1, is DVKVTQSSRYLVKRTGEKVFLECVQDMDHENMFWYRQDPGLGLRLIYFSYDVKMKEKGDIPEGYSVSREKKERFSLILESASTNQTSMYLCASSFRGEQFFGPGTRLTVL.